This passage covers 10 T cell receptor beta chains from one sample sequenced in a study of T cells after yellow fever vaccination. One entry per CDR3 protein, called by TCRdb with MiXCR from the 5' RACE reads. Among around 350,000 distinct CDR3 sequences listed, roughly 6.1% were seen once. The material was PBMCs, obtained 5 days after the yellow fever booster vaccination. These receptor sequences come from a man between 25 and 39 years old who received the YFV17D yellow fever vaccine.

This clonotype showed up many times. The CDR3 DNA reads as TGTGCCAGCAGCACCACGGGACACCGAGGTGAAAAACTGTTTTTT. It specifies CASSTTGHRGEKLFF. The rearrangement joins TRBV7-9 to TRBJ1-4, with a weak D call TRBD1 (6 bases). Trimming stripped 5 bases from V and 7 bases from J, with 17 bases between. The CDR3 totals 15 residues. Germline loops: CDR1 SEHNR, CDR2 FQNEAQ (reference sequence).

This clonotype was seen a few times. CDR3 nucleotide sequence: TGTGCCAGCAGCGTGAGCAGCCTCGCGAACACCGGGGAGCTGTTTTTT. It translates to CASSVSSLANTGELFF. V usage is TRBV9 and J usage is TRBJ2-2, with D uncertain. Germline-derived CDR1 and CDR2 are SGDLS and YYNGEE. This CDR3 comprises 16 residues. The germline V and J ends were trimmed by 2 bases and 0 bases, with 11 bases remaining between them. The full variable domain, in which reference TRBV9 and TRBJ2-2 provide the parts outside the CDR3, is DSGVTQTPKHLITATGQRVTLRCSPRSGDLSVYWYQQSLDQGLQFLIQYYNGEERAKGNILERFSAQQFPDLHSELNLSSLELGDSALYFCASSVSSLANTGELFFGEGSRLTVL.

There are a few counts of this clonotype. The V call is TRBV6-5, the J call TRBJ2-1, with 11 bases identical to TRBD2. The J segment lost 6 bases and the V segment lost 2 bases, leaving 6 bases of the junction unmatched. The germline gives CDR1 MNHEY, CDR2 SVGAGI. The CDR3 totals 16 residues. The DNA of the CDR3 is TGTGCCAGCAGTTACGCGACTAGCGGGATTCCCAATGAGCAGTTCTTC. Translation: CASSYATSGIPNEQFF.

This clonotype was seen ten or more times. J is TRBJ2-7 and V is TRBV29-1, with D possibly matching TRBD2 (7 bases). This CDR3 spans 15 amino acids. In germline, CDR1 is SQVTM, CDR2 ANQGSEA. V lost 5 bases to trimming and J lost 6 bases, with 23 bases between them. CDR3 residues: CSVWRGGGRGGEQYF. The CDR3 bases are TGCAGCGTTTGGAGGGGGGGTGGACGCGGAGGCGAGCAGTACTTC.

This clonotype was recorded at least ten times. The J gene is TRBJ1-2, the V gene TRBV5-6; D is ambiguous. Trimming left V 1 base short and J 8 bases short, with 24 bases between. There are 17 residues in the CDR3. From germline, CDR1 is SGHDT and CDR2 YYEEEE. The CDR3 sequence: CASSLFSGPALFGGYTF. CDR3 nucleotides: TGTGCCAGCAGCTTGTTTTCCGGTCCCGCCCTATTTGGAGGCTACACCTTC.

This clonotype was found many times. This chain uses TRBV7-9 with TRBJ2-3, with TRBD2 as a possible D gene (6 bases). V was trimmed by 5 bases and J by 0 bases, leaving 15 bases between them. The CDR3 contains 16 residues. CDR1 and CDR2 from the germline V gene are SEHNR and FQNEAQ (reference sequence). CDR3 loop: CASSPRAGTSTDTQYF. CDR3 sequence (DNA): TGTGCCAGCAGCCCCCGAGCGGGCACTAGCACAGATACGCAGTATTTT. Based on the CDR3 plus reference TRBV7-9 and TRBJ2-3, the full variable domain is DTGVSQNPRHKITKRGQNVTFRCDPISEHNRLYWYRQTLGQGPEFLTYFQNEAQLEKSRLLSDRFSAERPKGSFSTLEIQRTEQGDSAMYLCASSPRAGTSTDTQYFGPGTRLTVL.

The CDR3 DNA sequence: TGTGCCACCTATAAAGAGGGAAGGGAAAAACTGTTTTTT. Amino acids: CATYKEGREKLFF. The chain links TRBV28 to TRBJ1-4; D is ambiguous. Germline values: CDR1 MDHEN, CDR2 SYDVKM. V was cut by 10 bases and J by 8 bases, with 17 bases left in between. The CDR3 consists of 13 residues.

To note about this clonotype: The junction differs from germline at one of its ends, possibly a read error. The chain has TRBV20-1 and TRBJ2-1; 9 positions agree with TRBD1. The germline CDR1 and CDR2 sequences are DFQATT and SNEGSKA (reference sequence). The CDR3 loop spans 17 amino acids. The CDR3, as DNA: TGCTGTGCTAGAAAGCGGACAGGGGACGGCTCCTACAATGAGCAGTTCTTC. Its protein product is CCARKRTGDGSYNEQFF.

This sequence joins TRBV20-1 and TRBJ2-7; 12 bases map to TRBD2. Germline values: CDR1 DFQATT, CDR2 SNEGSKA (reference sequence). V was pared by 4 bases and J by 4 bases, with 8 bases of the junction left unmatched. The CDR3 length is 15 residues. The CDR3 loop is CSATHPTSGSYEQYF. DNA for the CDR3: TGCAGTGCTACTCACCCGACTAGCGGGAGTTACGAGCAGTACTTC.

This clonotype was seen a handful of times. The chain combines TRBV10-3 with TRBJ2-7; maybe TRBD2 (6 bases). V lost 3 bases and J 5 bases, leaving 14 bases between the germline ends. This CDR3 is 14 amino acids long. Germline-derived CDR1 and CDR2 are ENHRY and SYGVKD. This CDR3 is CAISDQREKDEQYF. The CDR3 nucleotides are TGTGCCATCAGTGATCAACGGGAGAAAGACGAGCAGTACTTC.